This note documents a single TCR beta chain sequence. This clonotype was seen repeatedly, ten times or more. Its specific antigen is unknown. Base qualities are not provided; no much larger clone lies one nucleotide away. CDR1 and CDR2 were assigned from the germline V gene as SNHLY and FYNNEI. Reading from cysteine to phenylalanine, the CDR3 counts 10 amino acids. Here the CDR3 DNA is all that survives: 30 bases in frame from base 1. Trimming takes 1 base from V and 9 bases from J, and the germline ends sit 3 bases apart. TCRdb names Illumina MiSeq as the instrument used. Profiling of the peripheral T cell repertoire targeted human TCRbeta genes. Under the source paper's analysis protocol: Beta-binomial modelling was applied to test for differential clonotype abundance so that variability over time was accounted for. Expanded clonotypes were checked against the ImmuneCODE reference database of SARS-CoV-2-associated TCRs and mapped to regions of the viral genome. Additional repertoire analyses were carried out for TRBV gene usage, CDR3 length, CDR3 amino acid overlap between time points, clonotype abundance distributions and Jaccard similarity. TCRdb took the public reads, trimmed them with fastp at Q25, ran MiXCR for clone calling and kept in-frame beta chains. A single entry per CDR3 protein holds the most common genes and DNA from its merged rows. Here the V and J calls rest on TCRdb's processing, not on the authors' analysis. The sample table lists some 220,000 distinct CDR3 sequences, more than 25% of them with a count of one. The top ten constitute roughly 7% of the sample.

This specimen belongs to a study of kidney transplant recipient with SARS-CoV-2 infection (dated by TCRdb to the early 2020s). Per the publication, the time point label means: pre-pandemic baseline sample and day 111 after first positive SARS-CoV-2 test. The chain is made from TRBV2 and TRBJ1-1; too little of a D gene remains to name it. Sequenced here: a blood sample, sampled at baseline and on roughly day 110 from a kidney transplant recipient. The TCR comes from a male patient aged 25-45 years who had COVID-19 and was a kidney transplant recipient. After a transplant, certain T cells may trace back to the graft donor. The CDR3 protein is CASSEGQAFF. Here is the DNA: TGTGCCAGCAGTGAAGGACAAGCTTTCTTT.